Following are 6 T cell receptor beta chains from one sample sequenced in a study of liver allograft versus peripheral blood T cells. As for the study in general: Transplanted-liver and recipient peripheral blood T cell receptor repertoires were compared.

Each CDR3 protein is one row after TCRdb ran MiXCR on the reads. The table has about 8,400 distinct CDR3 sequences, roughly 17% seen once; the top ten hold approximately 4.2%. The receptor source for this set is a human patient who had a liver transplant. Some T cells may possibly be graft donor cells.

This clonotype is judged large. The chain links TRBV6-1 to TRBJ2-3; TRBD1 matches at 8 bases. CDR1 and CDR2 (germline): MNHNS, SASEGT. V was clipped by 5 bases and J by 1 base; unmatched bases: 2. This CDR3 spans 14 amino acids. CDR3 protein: CASSLTGGTDTQYF. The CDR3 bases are TGTGCCAGCAGTCTGACAGGGGGCACAGATACGCAGTATTTT.

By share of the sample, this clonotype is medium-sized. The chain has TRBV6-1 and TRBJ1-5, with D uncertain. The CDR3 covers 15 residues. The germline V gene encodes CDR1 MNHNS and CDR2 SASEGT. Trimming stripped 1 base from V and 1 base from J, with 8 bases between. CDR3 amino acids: CASSEGGSSNQPQHF. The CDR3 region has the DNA TGTGCCAGCAGTGAAGGGGGTTCCAGCAATCAGCCCCAGCATTTT.

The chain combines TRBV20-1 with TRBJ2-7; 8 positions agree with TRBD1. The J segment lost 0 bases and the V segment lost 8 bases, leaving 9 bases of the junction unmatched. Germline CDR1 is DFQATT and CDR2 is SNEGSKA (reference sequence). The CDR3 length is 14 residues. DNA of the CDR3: TGCAGTCCAATAATTACAGGGGGCTCCTACGAGCAGTACTTC. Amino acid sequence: CSPIITGGSYEQYF.

For the CDR3, the DNA is TGTGCCAGCAGCCTCCCGACTAGCGGGTGGGATACGCAGTATTTT. Protein sequence: CASSLPTSGWDTQYF. The gene calls are TRBV7-2 and TRBJ2-3; 10 bases align to TRBD2. V trimming: 5 bases; J trimming: 6 bases; junction bases outside the gene matches: 8. Germline loops: CDR1 SGHTA, CDR2 FQGNSA. The CDR3 contains 15 residues.

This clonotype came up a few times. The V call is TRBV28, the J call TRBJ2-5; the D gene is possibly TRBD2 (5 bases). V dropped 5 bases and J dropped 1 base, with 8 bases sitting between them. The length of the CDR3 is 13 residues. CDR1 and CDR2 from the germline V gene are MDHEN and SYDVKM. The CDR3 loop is CASSPGFQETQYF. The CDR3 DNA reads TGTGCCAGCAGTCCGGGGTTCCAAGAGACCCAGTACTTC.

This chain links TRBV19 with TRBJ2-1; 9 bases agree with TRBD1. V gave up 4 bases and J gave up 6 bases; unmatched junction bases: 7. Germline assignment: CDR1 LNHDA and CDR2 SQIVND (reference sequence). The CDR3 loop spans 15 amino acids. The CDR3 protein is CASSTGTGRFNEQFF. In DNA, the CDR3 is TGTGCCAGTAGTACCGGGACAGGGCGGTTCAATGAGCAGTTCTTC.